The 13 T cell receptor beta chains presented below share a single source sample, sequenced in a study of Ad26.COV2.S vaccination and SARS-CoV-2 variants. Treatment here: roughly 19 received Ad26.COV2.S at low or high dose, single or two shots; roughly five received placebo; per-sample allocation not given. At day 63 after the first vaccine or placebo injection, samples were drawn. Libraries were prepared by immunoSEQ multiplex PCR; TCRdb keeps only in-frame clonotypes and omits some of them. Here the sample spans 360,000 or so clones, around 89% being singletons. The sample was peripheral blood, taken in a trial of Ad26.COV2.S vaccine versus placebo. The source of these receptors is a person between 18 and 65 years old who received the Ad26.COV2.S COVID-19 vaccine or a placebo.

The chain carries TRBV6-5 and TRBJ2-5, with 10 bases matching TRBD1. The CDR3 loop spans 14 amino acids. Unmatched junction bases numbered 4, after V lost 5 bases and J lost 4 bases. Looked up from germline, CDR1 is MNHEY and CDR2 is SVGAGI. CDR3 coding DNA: TGTGCCAGCAGTCCAGACAGGGGGCGAGAGACCCAGTACTTC. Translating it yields CASSPDRGRETQYF.

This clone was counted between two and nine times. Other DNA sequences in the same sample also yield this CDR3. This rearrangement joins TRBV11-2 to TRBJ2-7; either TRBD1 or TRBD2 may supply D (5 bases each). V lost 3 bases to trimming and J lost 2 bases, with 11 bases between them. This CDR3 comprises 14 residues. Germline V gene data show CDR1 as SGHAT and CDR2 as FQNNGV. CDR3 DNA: TGTGCCAGCAGCTTGGGACCTGGGACCTACGAGCAGTACTTC. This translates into CASSLGPGTYEQYF.

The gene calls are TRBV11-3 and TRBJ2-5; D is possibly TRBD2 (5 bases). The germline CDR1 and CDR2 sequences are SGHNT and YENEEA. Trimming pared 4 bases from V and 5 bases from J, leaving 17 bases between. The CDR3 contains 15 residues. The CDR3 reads CASSWGLGGGETQYF. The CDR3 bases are TGTGCCAGCAGCTGGGGTTTGGGTGGCGGGGAGACCCAGTACTTC.

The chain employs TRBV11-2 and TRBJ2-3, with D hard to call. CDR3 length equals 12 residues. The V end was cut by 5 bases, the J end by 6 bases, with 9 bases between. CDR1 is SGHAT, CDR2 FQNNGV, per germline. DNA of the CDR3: TGTGCCAGCAGCACGCTTGGGGATACGCAGTATTTT. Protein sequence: CASSTLGDTQYF.

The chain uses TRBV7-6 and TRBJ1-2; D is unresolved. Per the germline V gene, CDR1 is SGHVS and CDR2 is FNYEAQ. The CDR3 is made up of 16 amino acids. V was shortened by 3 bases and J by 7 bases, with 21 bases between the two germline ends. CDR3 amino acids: CASSFRGGRGRGGYTF. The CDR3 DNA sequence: TGTGCCAGCAGCTTCAGAGGTGGCAGAGGACGCGGTGGCTACACCTTC. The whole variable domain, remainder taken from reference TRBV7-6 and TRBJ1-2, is GAGVSQSPRYKVTKRGQDVALRCDPISGHVSLYWYRQALGQGPEFLTYFNYEAQQDKSGLPNDRFSAERPEGSISTLTIQRTEQRDSAMYRCASSFRGGRGRGGYTFGSGTRLTVV.

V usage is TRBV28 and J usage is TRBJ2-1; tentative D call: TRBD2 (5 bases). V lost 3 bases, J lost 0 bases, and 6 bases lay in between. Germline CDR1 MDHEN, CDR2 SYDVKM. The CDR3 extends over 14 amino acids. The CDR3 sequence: CASSLGSSYNEQFF. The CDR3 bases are TGTGCCAGCAGTTTGGGGAGCTCCTACAATGAGCAGTTCTTC.

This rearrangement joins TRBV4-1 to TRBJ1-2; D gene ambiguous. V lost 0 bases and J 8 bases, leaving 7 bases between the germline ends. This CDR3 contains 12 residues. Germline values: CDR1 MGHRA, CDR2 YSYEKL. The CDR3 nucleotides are TGCGCCAGCAGCCAAGATATTCGGGGCTACACCTTC. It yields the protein CASSQDIRGYTF.

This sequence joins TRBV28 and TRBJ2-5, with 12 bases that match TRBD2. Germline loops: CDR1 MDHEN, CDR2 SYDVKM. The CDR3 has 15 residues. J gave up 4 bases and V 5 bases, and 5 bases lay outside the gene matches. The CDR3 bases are TGTGCCAGCAGTGCCCTGGGACTAGCGGGAGAGACCCAGTACTTC. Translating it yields CASSALGLAGETQYF.

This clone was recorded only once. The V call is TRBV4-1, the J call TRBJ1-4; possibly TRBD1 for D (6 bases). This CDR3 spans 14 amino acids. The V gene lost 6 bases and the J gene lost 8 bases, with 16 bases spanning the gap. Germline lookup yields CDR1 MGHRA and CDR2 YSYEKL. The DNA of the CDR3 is TGCGCCAGCAGTATCGGGACATCGAGGGAAAAACTGTTTTTT. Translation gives CASSIGTSREKLFF.

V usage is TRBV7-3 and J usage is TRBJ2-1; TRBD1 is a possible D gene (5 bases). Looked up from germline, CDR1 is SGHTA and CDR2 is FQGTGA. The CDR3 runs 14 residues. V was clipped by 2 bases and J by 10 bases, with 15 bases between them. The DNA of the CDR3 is TGTGCCAGCAGCTTAGGGAACCAGGGCGTAGAGCAGTTCTTC. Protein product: CASSLGNQGVEQFF.

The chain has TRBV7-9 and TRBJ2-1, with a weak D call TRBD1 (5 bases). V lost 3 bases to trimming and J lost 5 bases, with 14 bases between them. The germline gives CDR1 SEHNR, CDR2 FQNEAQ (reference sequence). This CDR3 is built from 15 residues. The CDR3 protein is CASSFGSSRDNEQFF. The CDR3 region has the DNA TGTGCCAGCAGCTTCGGGTCCTCCAGGGACAATGAGCAGTTCTTC.

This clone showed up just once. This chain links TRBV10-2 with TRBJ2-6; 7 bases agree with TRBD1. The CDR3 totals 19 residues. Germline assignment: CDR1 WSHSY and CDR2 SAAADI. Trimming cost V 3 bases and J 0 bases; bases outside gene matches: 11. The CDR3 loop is CASSDNRSKGASGANVLTF. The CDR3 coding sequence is TGCGCCAGCAGTGATAATCGGAGCAAGGGGGCCTCTGGGGCCAACGTCCTGACTTTC.

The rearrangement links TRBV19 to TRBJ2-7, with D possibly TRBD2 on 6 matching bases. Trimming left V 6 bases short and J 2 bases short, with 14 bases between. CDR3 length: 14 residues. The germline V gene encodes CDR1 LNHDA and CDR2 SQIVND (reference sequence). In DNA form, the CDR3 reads TGTGCCAGTAGCCCGGGACTTCCTACCTACGAGCAGTACTTC. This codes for CASSPGLPTYEQYF.